The rows below give T cell receptor beta chains drawn from one sample of a study of OX40 agonist ivuxolimab in advanced cancers. Assay used: immunoSEQ multiplex PCR; TCRdb lists only in-frame clones, some missing. The sample records more than 80,000 clones, roughly nine tenths being singletons. The sample here was CD4+ or CD8+ T cells sorted from blood, taken in a trial of the OX40 agonist ivuxolimab. The receptors were gathered from an adult with an advanced solid tumor such as melanoma, head and neck, liver or kidney cancer. CDR3s include the opening cysteine and the closing phenylalanine or tryptophan. The D gene is left open where the match is weak. Size is stated for part of the rows, as once, few or many counts, or as a class when the clone is expanded.

>TRBV27|.|.|TRBJ2-1
CASSPLRTGGSYNEQFF
TGTGCCAGCAGTCCTCTCCGGACTGGGGGCTCCTACAATGAGCAGTTCTTC
>TRBV15|TRBD2|.|TRBJ2-5
CATSRAIAGSQETQYF
TGTGCCACCAGCAGAGCGATAGCGGGTTCACAAGAGACCCAGTACTTC
>TRBV15|.|.|TRBJ2-3
CATSKDRSTDTQYF
TGTGCCACCAGCAAGGACAGAAGCACAGATACGCAGTATTTT
>TRBV4-2|.|.|TRBJ1-1
CASSHLTANKGTEAFF
TGTGCCAGCAGCCACCTGACGGCAAATAAAGGCACTGAAGCTTTCTTT
>TRBV18|TRBD1|.|TRBJ2-4
CASSPEGGGTKNIQYF
TGTGCCAGCTCACCTGAAGGGGGCGGAACCAAAAACATTCAGTACTTC
>TRBV18|TRBD2|.|TRBJ2-2
CASSPTAGGLNGELFF
TGTGCCAGCTCACCGACAGCGGGAGGGCTTAACGGGGAGCTGTTTTTT
>TRBV5-1|.|few|TRBJ2-7
CASSLGGRLGWEQYF
TGCGCCAGCAGCTTGGGTGGGCGCCTCGGGTGGGAGCAGTACTTC
>TRBV27|.|.|TRBJ2-3
CASSLRPRGTDTQYF
TGTGCCAGCAGTTTGAGGCCGAGGGGCACAGATACGCAGTATTTT
>TRBV7-2|.|.|TRBJ2-1
CASSLGSSYNEQFF
TGTGCCAGCAGCTTGGGGAGCTCCTACAATGAGCAGTTCTTC
>TRBV10-1|TRBD2|.|TRBJ2-1
CASHSGRAGGEQFF
TGCGCCAGCCATAGCGGGAGGGCCGGTGGTGAGCAGTTCTTC
>TRBV11-2|.|.|TRBJ2-5
CASSLSRAPRRETQYF
TGTGCCAGCAGCTTGAGTCGGGCCCCACGGCGGGAGACCCAGTACTTC
>TRBV27|.|.|TRBJ1-5
CASSLYASGGNQPQHF
TGTGCCAGCAGTTTATACGCCAGCGGAGGCAATCAGCCCCAGCATTTT